This T cell receptor beta chain originates from a study of blood T cell repertoires in COVID-19. The wider study: Some COVID-19 samples were acute and others convalescent; all came from the United States, Italy and Spain. T cells, B-cell-depleted T cells, or PBMCs supplied cDNA or gDNA.

Participants had their cohort set by participant-reported clinical history. Original handling: It was from reference gene primer amplification that nucleated cell counts were estimated. The protocol was immunoSEQ multiplex PCR, while the TCRdb copy is restricted to in-frame clones and leaves out a portion. That table gives V, J and clone size, and the DNA gave D and trimming. Among 200,000 to 250,000 clones listed, 75% to 90% were seen once. CDR1 is SGHAT and CDR2 is FQNNGV in the germline V gene. CDR3 length: 16 residues. V was shortened by 0 bases and J by 2 bases, with 13 bases between the two germline ends.

The sequenced sample was PBMCs or T cells enriched from blood (not recorded which). The TCR comes from a woman between 18 and 29 years old in a cohort exposed to, infected with or recovered from COVID-19 (not recorded which). The V call is TRBV11-2, the J call TRBJ1-2; D possibly corresponds to TRBD1 (6 bases). This chain's CDR3 is CASSLDLFGQNYGYTF. The CDR3 bases are TGTGCCAGCAGCTTAGATCTCTTCGGACAGAACTATGGCTACACCTTC.